The 2 T cell receptor beta chains in this list originate from one sample, sequenced in a study of long-term antiretroviral therapy in people with HIV (dated by TCRdb to about 2022). The immunoSEQ hsTCRB v3.0 assay was used at survey level resolution to sequence the TRB variable region. TCRdb stores this immuneACCESS table with in-frame sequences only. Part of the clones is absent; in the studies checked, under half of the shortfall reflects unresolved V genes, and no reason is known for the rest. The sample contains some 25,000 clones, 79% of them found a single time. The ten top clones hold 11% of the sample. The material was unsorted PBMCs, obtained 2.1 years after starting antiretroviral therapy. These receptors were obtained from a man younger than 40 with HIV.

The chain's CDR3 is CASSWPLDRPNTGELFF. The CDR3 DNA reads TGTGCCAGCAGCTGGCCACTAGACAGGCCCAACACCGGGGAGCTGTTTTTT. This chain connects TRBV7-9 to TRBJ2-2; TRBD1 is a possible D gene (6 bases). The germline V and J ends were trimmed by 4 bases and 2 bases, with 17 bases remaining between them. Germline V gene lookup returns CDR1 SEHNR and CDR2 FQNEAQ (reference sequence). This CDR3 is built from 17 residues.

J is TRBJ2-5 and V is TRBV10-3, with TRBD2 identical over 7 bases. V lost 4 bases, J lost 5 bases, and 7 bases stayed unmatched. Germline-derived CDR1 and CDR2 are ENHRY and SYGVKD. The CDR3 consists of 14 residues. The CDR3 region has the DNA TGTGCCATCAGTGGCCGACTAGCTGTGGAGACCCAGTACTTC. It yields the protein CAISGRLAVETQYF.